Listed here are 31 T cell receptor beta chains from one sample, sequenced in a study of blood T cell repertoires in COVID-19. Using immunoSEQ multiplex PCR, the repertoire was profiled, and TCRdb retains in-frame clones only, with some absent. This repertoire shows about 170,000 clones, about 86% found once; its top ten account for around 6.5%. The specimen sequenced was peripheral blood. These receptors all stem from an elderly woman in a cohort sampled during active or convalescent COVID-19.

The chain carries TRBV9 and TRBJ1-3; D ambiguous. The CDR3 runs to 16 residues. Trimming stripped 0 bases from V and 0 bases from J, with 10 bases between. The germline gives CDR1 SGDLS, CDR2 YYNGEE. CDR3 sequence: CASSVGITDSGNTIYF. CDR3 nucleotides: TGTGCCAGCAGCGTAGGAATCACAGACTCTGGAAACACCATATATTTT.

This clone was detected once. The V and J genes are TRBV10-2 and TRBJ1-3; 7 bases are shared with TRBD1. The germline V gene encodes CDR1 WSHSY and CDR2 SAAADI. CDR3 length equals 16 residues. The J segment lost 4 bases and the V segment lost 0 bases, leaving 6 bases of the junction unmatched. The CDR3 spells CASSESTRGLGNTIYF. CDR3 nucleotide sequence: TGCGCCAGCAGTGAGTCGACGAGGGGGCTCGGAAACACCATATATTTT.

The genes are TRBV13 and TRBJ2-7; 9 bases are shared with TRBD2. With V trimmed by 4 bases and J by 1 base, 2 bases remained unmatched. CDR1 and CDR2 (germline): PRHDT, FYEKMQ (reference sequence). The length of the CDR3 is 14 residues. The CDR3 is CASSSGLASYEQYV. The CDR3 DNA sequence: TGTGCCAGCAGCTCGGGACTAGCTTCCTACGAGCAGTACGTC.

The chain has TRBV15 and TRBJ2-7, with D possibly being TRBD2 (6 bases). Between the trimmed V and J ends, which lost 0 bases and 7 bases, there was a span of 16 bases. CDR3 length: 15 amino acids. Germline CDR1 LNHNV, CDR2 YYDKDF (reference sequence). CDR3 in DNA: TGTGCCACCAGCAGAGATAAACTAGCAGGGAATGAGCAGTACTTC. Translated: CATSRDKLAGNEQYF. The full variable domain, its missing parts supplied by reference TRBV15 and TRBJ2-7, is DAMVIQNPRYQVTQFGKPVTLSCSQTLNHNVMYWYQQKSSQAPKLLFHYYDKDFNNEADTPDNFQSRRPNTSFCFLDIRSPGLGDTAMYLCATSRDKLAGNEQYFGPGTRLTVT.

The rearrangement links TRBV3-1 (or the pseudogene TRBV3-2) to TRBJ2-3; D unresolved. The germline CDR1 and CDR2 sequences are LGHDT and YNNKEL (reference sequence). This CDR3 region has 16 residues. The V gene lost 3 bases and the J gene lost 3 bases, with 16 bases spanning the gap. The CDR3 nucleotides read TGTGCCAGCAGCCAGGTTCCCCAGCGCGCGACAGATACGCAGTATTTT. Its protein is CASSQVPQRATDTQYF.

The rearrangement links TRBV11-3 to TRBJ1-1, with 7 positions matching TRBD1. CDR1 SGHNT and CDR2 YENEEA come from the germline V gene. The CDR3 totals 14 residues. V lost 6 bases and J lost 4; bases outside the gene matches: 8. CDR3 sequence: CASSLTGSSTEAFF. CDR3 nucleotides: TGTGCCAGCAGTTTGACAGGGTCGAGCACTGAAGCTTTCTTT.

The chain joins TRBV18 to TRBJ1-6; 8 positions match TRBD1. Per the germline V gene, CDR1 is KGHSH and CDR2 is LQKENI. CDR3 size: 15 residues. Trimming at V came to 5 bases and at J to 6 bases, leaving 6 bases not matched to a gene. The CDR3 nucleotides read TGTGCCAGCTCAGGCGGACAGGGCAGTAATTCACCCCTCCACTTT. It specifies CASSGGQGSNSPLHF.

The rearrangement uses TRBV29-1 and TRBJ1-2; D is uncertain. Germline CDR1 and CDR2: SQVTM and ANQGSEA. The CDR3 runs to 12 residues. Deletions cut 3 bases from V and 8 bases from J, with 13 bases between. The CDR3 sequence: CSVDGIDWGYTF. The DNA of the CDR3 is TGCAGCGTTGACGGGATAGATTGGGGCTACACCTTC. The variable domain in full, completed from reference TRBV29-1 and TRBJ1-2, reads SAVISQKPSRDICQRGTSLTIQCQVDSQVTMMFWYRQQPGQSLTLIATANQGSEATYESGFVIDKFPISRPNLTFSTLTVSNMSPEDSSIYLCSVDGIDWGYTFGSGTRLTVV.

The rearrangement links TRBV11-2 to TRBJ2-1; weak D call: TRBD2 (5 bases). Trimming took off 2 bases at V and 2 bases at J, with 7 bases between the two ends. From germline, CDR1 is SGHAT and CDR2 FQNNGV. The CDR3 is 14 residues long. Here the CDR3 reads CASSLIGAYNEQFF. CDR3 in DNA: TGTGCCAGCAGCTTAATCGGGGCCTACAATGAGCAGTTCTTC.

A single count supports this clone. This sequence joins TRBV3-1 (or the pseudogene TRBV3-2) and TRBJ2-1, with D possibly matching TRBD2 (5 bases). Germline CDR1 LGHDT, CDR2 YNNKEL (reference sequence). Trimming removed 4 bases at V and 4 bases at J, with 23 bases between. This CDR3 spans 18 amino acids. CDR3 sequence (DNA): TGTGCCAGCAGCCCGCGAATGGATACTAGTACGAAATACAATGAGCAGTTCTTC. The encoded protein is CASSPRMDTSTKYNEQFF.

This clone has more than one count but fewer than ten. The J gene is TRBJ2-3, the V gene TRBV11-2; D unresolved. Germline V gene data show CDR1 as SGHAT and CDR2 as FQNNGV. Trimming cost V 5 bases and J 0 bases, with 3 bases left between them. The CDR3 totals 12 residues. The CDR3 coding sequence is TGTGCCAGCAGCCCAAGCACAGATACGCAGTATTTT. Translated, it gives CASSPSTDTQYF.

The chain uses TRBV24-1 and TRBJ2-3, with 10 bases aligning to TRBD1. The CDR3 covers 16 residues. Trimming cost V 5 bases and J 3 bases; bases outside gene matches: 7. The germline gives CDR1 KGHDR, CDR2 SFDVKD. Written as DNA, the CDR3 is TGTGCCACCAGTGGACTACCGGGACAGGGGACAGATACGCAGTATTTT. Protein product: CATSGLPGQGTDTQYF.

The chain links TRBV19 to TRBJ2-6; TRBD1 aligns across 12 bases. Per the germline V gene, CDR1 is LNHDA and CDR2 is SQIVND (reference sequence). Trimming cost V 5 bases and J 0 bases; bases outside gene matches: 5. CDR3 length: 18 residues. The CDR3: CASSPGQGAPSGANVLTF. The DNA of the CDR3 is TGTGCCAGTAGTCCGGGACAGGGGGCGCCCTCTGGGGCCAACGTCCTGACTTTC.

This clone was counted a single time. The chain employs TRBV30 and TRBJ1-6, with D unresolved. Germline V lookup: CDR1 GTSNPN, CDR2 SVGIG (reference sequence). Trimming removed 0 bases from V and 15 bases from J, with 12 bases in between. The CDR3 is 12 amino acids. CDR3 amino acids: CAWSVELVYLHF. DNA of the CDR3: TGTGCCTGGAGTGTAGAGTTGGTGTACCTCCACTTT.

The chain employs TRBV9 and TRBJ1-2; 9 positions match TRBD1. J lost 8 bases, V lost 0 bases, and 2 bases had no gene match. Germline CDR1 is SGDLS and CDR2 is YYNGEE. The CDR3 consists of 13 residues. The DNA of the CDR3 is TGTGCCAGCAGCGTAGAAACAGGGGGCGGCTACACCTTC. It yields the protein CASSVETGGGYTF.

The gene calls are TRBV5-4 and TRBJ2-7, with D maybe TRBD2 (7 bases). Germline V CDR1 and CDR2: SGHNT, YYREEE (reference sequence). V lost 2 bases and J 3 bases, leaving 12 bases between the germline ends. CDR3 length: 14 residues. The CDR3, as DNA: TGTGCCAGCAGCTTCCAGGGAGGGGGCTACGAGCAGTACTTC. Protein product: CASSFQGGGYEQYF.

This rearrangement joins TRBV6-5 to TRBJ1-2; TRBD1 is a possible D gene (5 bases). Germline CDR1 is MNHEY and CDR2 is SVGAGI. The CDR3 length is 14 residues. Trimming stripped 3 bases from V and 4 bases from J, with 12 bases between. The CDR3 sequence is CASSYDSNFYGYTF. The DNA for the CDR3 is TGTGCCAGCAGTTATGACAGTAACTTCTATGGCTACACCTTC.

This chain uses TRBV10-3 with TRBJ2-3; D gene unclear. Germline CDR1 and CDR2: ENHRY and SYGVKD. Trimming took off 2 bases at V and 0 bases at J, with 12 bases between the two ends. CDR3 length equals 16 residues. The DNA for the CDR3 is TGTGCCATCAGTGAGAAGGCGCGGTCAAGCACAGATACGCAGTATTTT. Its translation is CAISEKARSSTDTQYF.

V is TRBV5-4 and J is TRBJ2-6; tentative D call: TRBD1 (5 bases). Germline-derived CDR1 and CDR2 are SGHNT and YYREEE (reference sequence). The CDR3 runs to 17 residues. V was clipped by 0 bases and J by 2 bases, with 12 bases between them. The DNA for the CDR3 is TGTGCCAGCAGCTTGGGGGGCCCCAAGGCTGGGGCCAACGTCCTGACTTTC. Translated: CASSLGGPKAGANVLTF.

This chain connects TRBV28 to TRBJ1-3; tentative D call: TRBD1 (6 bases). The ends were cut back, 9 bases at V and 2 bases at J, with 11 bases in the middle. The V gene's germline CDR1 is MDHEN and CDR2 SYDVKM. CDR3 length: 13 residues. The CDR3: CASRGGTGNTIYF. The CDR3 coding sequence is TGTGCCAGTCGGGGGGGCACTGGAAACACCATATATTTT.

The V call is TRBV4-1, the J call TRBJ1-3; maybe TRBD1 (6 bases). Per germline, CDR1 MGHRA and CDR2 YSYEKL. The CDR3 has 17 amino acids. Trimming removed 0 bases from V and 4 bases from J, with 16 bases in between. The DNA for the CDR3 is TGCGCCAGCAGCCAAGATCCGCGCAGGGGAACCGGAAACACCATATATTTT. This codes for CASSQDPRRGTGNTIYF.

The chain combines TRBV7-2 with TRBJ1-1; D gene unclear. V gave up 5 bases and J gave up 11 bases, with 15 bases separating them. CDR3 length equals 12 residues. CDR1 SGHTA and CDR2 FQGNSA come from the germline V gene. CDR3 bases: TGTGCCAGCAGCCCCGCCGGGGTGGGGGCTTTCTTT. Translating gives CASSPAGVGAFF.

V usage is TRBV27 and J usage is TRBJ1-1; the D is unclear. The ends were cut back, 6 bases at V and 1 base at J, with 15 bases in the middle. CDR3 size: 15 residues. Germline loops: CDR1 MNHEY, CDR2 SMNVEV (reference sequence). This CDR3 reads CASSLTWQKNTEAFF. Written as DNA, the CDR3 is TGTGCCAGCAGCCTTACGTGGCAGAAGAACACTGAAGCTTTCTTT.

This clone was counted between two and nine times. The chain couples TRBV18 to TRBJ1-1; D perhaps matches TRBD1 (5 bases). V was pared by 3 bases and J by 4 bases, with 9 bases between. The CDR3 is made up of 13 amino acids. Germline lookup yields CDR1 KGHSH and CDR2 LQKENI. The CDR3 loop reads CASSPAGGTEAFF. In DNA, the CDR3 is TGTGCCAGCTCACCCGCCGGGGGCACTGAAGCTTTCTTT.

The CDR3 DNA reads TGTGCCAGCAGCATAGGACATATGAACACTGAAGCTTTCTTT. The encoded protein is CASSIGHMNTEAFF. The rearrangement joins TRBV7-2 to TRBJ1-1, with D perhaps matching TRBD1 (5 bases). CDR1 is SGHTA, CDR2 FQGNSA, per germline. The CDR3 extends over 14 amino acids. V was trimmed by 5 bases and J by 0 bases, leaving 10 bases between them.

CDR3 coding DNA: TGTGCCAGCAGCATTTCTAAAACTAATTCACCCCTCCACTTT. It translates to CASSISKTNSPLHF. The V and J genes are TRBV5-8 and TRBJ1-6; D is undetermined. Trimming pared 4 bases from V and 6 bases from J, leaving 11 bases between. The CDR3 covers 14 residues. CDR1 and CDR2 from the germline V gene are SGHTS and YDEGEE.

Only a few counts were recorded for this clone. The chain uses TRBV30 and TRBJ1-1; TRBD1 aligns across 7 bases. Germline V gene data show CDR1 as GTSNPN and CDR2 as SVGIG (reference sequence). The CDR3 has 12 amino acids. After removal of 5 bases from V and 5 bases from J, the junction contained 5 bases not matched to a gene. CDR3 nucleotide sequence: TGTGCCTGGGCGACAGGGCGAACTGAAGCTTTCTTT. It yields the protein CAWATGRTEAFF.

The CDR3 DNA follows: TGTGCCAGCAGCCTAGGACAGGGGAGTGGTGGCTACACCTTC. This codes for CASSLGQGSGGYTF. The chain carries TRBV14 and TRBJ1-2, with TRBD1 matching over 9 bases. Losses at the gene ends were 4 bases for V and 7 bases for J; bases not matched to a gene: 7. The CDR3 totals 14 residues. The germline V gene has CDR1 SGHDN and CDR2 FVKESK. The full variable domain, in which reference TRBV14 and TRBJ1-2 provide the parts outside the CDR3, is EAGVTQFPSHSVIEKGQTVTLRCDPISGHDNLYWYRRVMGKEIKFLLHFVKESKQDESGMPNNRFLAERTGGTYSTLKVQPAELEDSGVYFCASSLGQGSGGYTFGSGTRLTVV.

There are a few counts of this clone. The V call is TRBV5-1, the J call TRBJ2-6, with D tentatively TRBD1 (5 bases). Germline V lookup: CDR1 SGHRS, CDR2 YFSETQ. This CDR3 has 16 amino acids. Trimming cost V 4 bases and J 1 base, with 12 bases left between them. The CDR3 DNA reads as TGCGCCAGCAGCCTTCCCCCAGGGTCTGGGGCCAACGTCCTGACTTTC. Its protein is CASSLPPGSGANVLTF.

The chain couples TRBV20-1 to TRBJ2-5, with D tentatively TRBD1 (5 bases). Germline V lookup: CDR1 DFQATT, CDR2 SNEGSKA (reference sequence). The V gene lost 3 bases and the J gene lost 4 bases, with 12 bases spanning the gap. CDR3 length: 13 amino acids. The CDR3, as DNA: TGCAGTGCTAGTCGACAGACTCGAGAGACCCAGTACTTC. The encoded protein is CSASRQTRETQYF.

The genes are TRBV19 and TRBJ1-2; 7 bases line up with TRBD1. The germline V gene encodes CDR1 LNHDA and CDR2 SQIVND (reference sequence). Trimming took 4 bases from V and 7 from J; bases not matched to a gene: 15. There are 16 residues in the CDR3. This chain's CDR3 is CASSTSFRDRQAGYTF. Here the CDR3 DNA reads TGTGCCAGTAGTACCTCCTTCCGGGACAGACAGGCTGGCTACACCTTC.